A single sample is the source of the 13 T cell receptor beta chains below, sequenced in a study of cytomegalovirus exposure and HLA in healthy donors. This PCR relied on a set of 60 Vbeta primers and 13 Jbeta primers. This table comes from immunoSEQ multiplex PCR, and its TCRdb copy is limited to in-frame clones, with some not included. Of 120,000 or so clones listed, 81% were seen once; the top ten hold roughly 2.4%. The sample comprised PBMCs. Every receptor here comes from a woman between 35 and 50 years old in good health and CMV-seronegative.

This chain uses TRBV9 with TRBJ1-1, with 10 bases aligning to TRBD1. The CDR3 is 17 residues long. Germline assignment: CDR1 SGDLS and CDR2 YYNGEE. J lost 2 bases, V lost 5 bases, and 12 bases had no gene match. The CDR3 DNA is TGTGCCAGCAGTAAAGGCCCGACAGGGGGCCAAAACACTGAAGCTTTCTTT. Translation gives CASSKGPTGGQNTEAFF.

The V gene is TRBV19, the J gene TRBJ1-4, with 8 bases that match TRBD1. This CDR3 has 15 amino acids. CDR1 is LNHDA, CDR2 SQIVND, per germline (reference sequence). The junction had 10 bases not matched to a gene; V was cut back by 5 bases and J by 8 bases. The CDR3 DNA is TGTGCCAGTAGTGCATTGACAGGGGCAGGAGAAAAACTGTTTTTT. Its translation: CASSALTGAGEKLFF.

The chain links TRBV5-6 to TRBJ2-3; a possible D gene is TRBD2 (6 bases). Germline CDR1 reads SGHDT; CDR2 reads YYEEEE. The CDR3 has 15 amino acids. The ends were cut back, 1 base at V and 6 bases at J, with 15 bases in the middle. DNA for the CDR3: TGTGCCAGCAGCTTGCGGGTAGCCGCGGGGGATACGCAGTATTTT. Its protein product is CASSLRVAAGDTQYF.

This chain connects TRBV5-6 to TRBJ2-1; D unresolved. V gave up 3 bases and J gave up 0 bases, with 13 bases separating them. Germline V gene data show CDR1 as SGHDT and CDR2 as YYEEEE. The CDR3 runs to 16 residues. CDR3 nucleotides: TGTGCCAGCAGCTCCCGTGAGGTTTTCTCCTACAATGAGCAGTTCTTC. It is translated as CASSSREVFSYNEQFF.

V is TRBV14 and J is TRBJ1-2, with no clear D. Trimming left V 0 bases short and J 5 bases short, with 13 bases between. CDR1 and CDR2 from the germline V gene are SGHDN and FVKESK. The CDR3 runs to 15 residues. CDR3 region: CASSQDPAAAYGYTF. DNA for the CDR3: TGTGCCAGCAGCCAAGATCCCGCTGCGGCTTATGGCTACACCTTC.

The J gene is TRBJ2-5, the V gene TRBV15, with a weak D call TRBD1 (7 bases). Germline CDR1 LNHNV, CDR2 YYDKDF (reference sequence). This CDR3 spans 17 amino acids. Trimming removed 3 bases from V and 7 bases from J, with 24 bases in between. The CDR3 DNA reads TGTGCCACCAGCAGGGGGACCCTGACAGGGACTGGGGTGACCCAGTACTTC. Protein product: CATSRGTLTGTGVTQYF.

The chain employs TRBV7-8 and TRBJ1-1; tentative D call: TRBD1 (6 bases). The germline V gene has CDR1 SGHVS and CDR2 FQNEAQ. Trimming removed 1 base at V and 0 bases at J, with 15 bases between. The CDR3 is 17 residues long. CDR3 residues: CASSLGQTGRMNTEAFF. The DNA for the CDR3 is TGTGCCAGCAGCTTAGGTCAAACAGGGCGAATGAACACTGAAGCTTTCTTT. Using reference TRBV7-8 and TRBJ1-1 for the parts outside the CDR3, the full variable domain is GAGVSQSPRYKVAKRGQDVALRCDPISGHVSLFWYQQALGQGPEFLTYFQNEAQLDKSGLPSDRFFAERPEGSVSTLKIQRTQQEDSAVYLCASSLGQTGRMNTEAFFGQGTRLTVV.

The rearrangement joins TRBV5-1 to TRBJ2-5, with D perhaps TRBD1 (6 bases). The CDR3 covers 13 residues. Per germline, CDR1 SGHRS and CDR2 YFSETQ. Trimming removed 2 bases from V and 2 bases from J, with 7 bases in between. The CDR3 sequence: CASSLQGQETQYF. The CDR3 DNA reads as TGCGCCAGCAGCTTACAGGGTCAAGAGACCCAGTACTTC.

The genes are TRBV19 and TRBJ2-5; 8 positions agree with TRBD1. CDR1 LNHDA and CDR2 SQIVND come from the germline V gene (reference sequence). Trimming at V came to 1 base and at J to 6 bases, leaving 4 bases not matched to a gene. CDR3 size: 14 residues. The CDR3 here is CASSIARGQKTQYF. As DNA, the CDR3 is TGTGCCAGTAGTATAGCCAGGGGGCAGAAGACCCAGTACTTC.

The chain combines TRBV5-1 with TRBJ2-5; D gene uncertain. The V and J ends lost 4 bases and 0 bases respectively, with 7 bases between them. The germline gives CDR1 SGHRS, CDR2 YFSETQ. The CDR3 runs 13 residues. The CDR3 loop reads CASSGGYQETQYF. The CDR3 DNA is TGCGCCAGCAGCGGCGGATACCAAGAGACCCAGTACTTC. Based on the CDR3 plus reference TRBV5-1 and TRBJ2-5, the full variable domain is KAGVTQTPRYLIKTRGQQVTLSCSPISGHRSVSWYQQTPGQGLQFLFEYFSETQRNKGNFPGRFSGRQFSNSRSEMNVSTLELGDSALYLCASSGGYQETQYFGPGTRLLVL.

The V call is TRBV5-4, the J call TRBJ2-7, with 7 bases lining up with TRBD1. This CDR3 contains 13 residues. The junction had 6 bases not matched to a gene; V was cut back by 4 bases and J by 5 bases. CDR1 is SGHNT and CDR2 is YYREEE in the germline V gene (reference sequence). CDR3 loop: CASSQQQGHEQYF. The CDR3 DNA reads TGTGCCAGCAGCCAACAACAGGGGCACGAGCAGTACTTC.

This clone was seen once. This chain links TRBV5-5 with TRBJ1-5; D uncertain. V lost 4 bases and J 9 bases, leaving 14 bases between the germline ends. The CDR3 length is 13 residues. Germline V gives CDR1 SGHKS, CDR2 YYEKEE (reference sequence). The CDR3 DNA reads TGTGCCAGCAGCACCGGTTTTTTCACGCCCCAGCATTTT. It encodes CASSTGFFTPQHF.

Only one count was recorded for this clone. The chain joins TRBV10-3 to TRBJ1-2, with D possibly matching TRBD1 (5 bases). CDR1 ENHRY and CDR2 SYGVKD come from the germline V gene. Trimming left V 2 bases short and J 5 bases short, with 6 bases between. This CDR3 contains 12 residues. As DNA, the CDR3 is TGTGCCATCAGTGAGCAGGGTTATGGCTACACCTTC. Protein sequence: CAISEQGYGYTF.